The 21 T cell receptor beta chains below all came from one sample that was sequenced in a study of T cell responses to AZD1222 COVID-19 vaccine. Measured with immunoSEQ multiplex PCR; TCRdb has only the in-frame clones, and not every one. The table has roughly 120,000 clones, around 84% seen once. The material was peripheral blood, obtained 28 days after the second AZD1222 dose. The receptors come from an adult who received the AZD1222 COVID-19 vaccine.

V usage is TRBV19 and J usage is TRBJ2-6; D is unresolved. Trimming shortened V by 3 bases and J by 0 bases, and 9 bases separated the two germline ends. This CDR3 has 16 residues. Germline V gene lookup returns CDR1 LNHDA and CDR2 SQIVND (reference sequence). The chain's CDR3 is CASSIVAGSGANVLTF. CDR3 in DNA: TGTGCCAGTAGTATTGTTGCAGGCTCTGGGGCCAACGTCCTGACTTTC.

The chain is built from TRBV10-3 and TRBJ1-2; 11 bases fit TRBD1. The CDR3 has 13 residues. The germline CDR1 and CDR2 sequences are ENHRY and SYGVKD. With 10 bases clipped from V and 6 bases from J, the junction kept 7 bases outside the gene matches. The CDR3 spells CATLGQGADGYTF. CDR3 DNA: TGTGCCACCCTAGGACAGGGGGCGGATGGCTACACCTTC.

This clone was seen only once. This chain links TRBV27 with TRBJ2-7, with D possibly TRBD1 on 6 matching bases. Looked up from germline, CDR1 is MNHEY and CDR2 is SMNVEV (reference sequence). This CDR3 spans 15 amino acids. V was trimmed by 5 bases and J by 5 bases, leaving 19 bases between them. CDR3 in DNA: TGTGCCAGCAGTCCAAGACTTGACAGGTTCCACGAGCAGTACTTC. Residues: CASSPRLDRFHEQYF.

The chain recombines TRBV10-1 with TRBJ1-2, with D possibly matching TRBD1 (6 bases). The V gene's germline CDR1 is WNHNN and CDR2 SYGVQD (reference sequence). There are 13 residues in the CDR3. Trimming shortened V by 5 bases and J by 8 bases, and 15 bases separated the two germline ends. CDR3 loop: CASSTQTGAGYTF. The DNA for the CDR3 is TGCGCCAGCAGTACCCAGACAGGAGCCGGCTACACCTTC.

The V gene is TRBV6-6, the J gene TRBJ2-7, with D perhaps TRBD1 or TRBD2 (5 bases each). Germline loops: CDR1 MNHNY, CDR2 SVGAGI (reference sequence). This CDR3 contains 14 residues. V shed 2 bases and J shed 2 bases, with 10 bases lying between them. The CDR3 nucleotides read TGTGCCAGCAGTTACGGGACCAACACCTACGAGCAGTACTTC. Its translation is CASSYGTNTYEQYF.

The gene calls are TRBV5-1 and TRBJ1-1, with 7 bases lining up with TRBD1. The CDR3 covers 14 residues. Germline loops: CDR1 SGHRS, CDR2 YFSETQ. After removal of 4 bases from V and 1 base from J, the junction contained 4 bases not matched to a gene. CDR3 sequence: CASSLGTANTEAFF. The CDR3 DNA is TGCGCCAGCAGCCTCGGGACAGCGAACACTGAAGCTTTCTTT.

The chain is built from TRBV4-1 and TRBJ2-3; the match to TRBD2 covers 8 bases. The CDR3 extends over 15 amino acids. The V gene end was trimmed by 4 bases and the J gene end by 5 bases; junction bases not matched to a gene: 8. Per germline, CDR1 MGHRA and CDR2 YSYEKL. CDR3 nucleotide sequence: TGCGCCAGCAGCCCCGGGACTAGTACCTTAGATACGCAGTATTTT. This gives the protein CASSPGTSTLDTQYF.

CDR3: CASSLAGEGEQYF. As DNA, the CDR3 is TGTGCCAGCAGCTTAGCCGGGGAGGGCGAGCAGTACTTC. This chain uses TRBV11-1 with TRBJ2-7; 7 nucleotides agree with TRBD2. Trimming removed 0 bases from V and 6 bases from J; junction bases left unmatched: 2. The CDR3 runs to 13 residues. The germline V gene has CDR1 SGHAT and CDR2 FQDESV (reference sequence).

J is TRBJ2-5 and V is TRBV9; TRBD2 might be the D (6 bases). V lost 0 bases, J lost 9 bases, and 18 bases lay in between. From germline, CDR1 is SGDLS and CDR2 YYNGEE. CDR3 size: 15 residues. CDR3 sequence reads: CASSVDRDSGEAQYF. The CDR3 bases are TGTGCCAGCAGCGTAGATCGCGACAGTGGGGAGGCCCAGTACTTC.

The rearrangement joins TRBV29-1 to TRBJ1-3; D ambiguous. The CDR3 sequence is 12 residues long. CDR1 is SQVTM and CDR2 is ANQGSEA in the germline V gene. V lost 4 bases to trimming and J lost 0 bases, with 4 bases between them. CDR3 in DNA: TGCAGCGTTGTTGGCTCTGGAAACACCATATATTTT. It yields the protein CSVVGSGNTIYF.

This clone was seen a handful of times. DNA of the CDR3: TGTGCCAGCAGCCGCAGGGGGCCCTACCCTGAAGCTTTCTTT. It encodes CASSRRGPYPEAFF. The gene calls are TRBV5-6 and TRBJ1-1, with 8 bases aligning to TRBD1. V gave up 4 bases and J gave up 6 bases; unmatched junction bases: 8. The CDR3 contains 14 residues. Per the germline V gene, CDR1 is SGHDT and CDR2 is YYEEEE.

The chain links TRBV19 to TRBJ2-1; 11 nucleotides line up with TRBD1. J gave up 7 bases and V 5 bases, and 4 bases lay outside the gene matches. Germline-derived CDR1 and CDR2 are LNHDA and SQIVND (reference sequence). CDR3 length: 14 amino acids. The CDR3 bases are TGTGCCAGTAGTGGACAGGGGGCGCGTAATGAGCAGTTCTTC. This sequence encodes CASSGQGARNEQFF.

The chain carries TRBV10-3 and TRBJ2-7; D tentatively fits TRBD1 or TRBD2 (9 bases each). This CDR3 has 23 residues. The ends were cut back, 0 bases at V and 2 bases at J, with 35 bases in the middle. Germline CDR1 reads ENHRY; CDR2 reads SYGVKD. The CDR3 DNA follows: TGTGCCATCAGTGAGTCAGAGTTGACAGGGGGGTCTCTTCGGACTAGCGATACCTACGAGCAGTACTTC. This encodes CAISESELTGGSLRTSDTYEQYF.

The chain uses TRBV7-9 and TRBJ1-2; TRBD1 matches 10 bases. Germline V lookup: CDR1 SEHNR, CDR2 FQNEAQ (reference sequence). The CDR3 runs to 13 residues. V was clipped by 4 bases and J by 8 bases; unmatched bases: 4. CDR3 sequence reads: CASSSGQGVGYTF. As DNA, the CDR3 is TGTGCCAGCAGCTCAGGACAGGGGGTGGGCTACACCTTC.

The V gene is TRBV4-3, the J gene TRBJ1-5; D is perhaps TRBD1 (6 bases). The CDR3 is made up of 18 amino acids. Germline lookup yields CDR1 LGHNA and CDR2 YSLEER. V was cut by 0 bases and J by 0 bases, with 15 bases left in between. The CDR3: CASSQDHRQVDSNQPQHF. CDR3 DNA: TGCGCCAGCAGCCAAGATCATAGACAGGTCGATAGCAATCAGCCCCAGCATTTT.

The chain is built from TRBV7-3 and TRBJ2-3; weak D call: TRBD2 (5 bases). Germline V gene sequence: CDR1 SGHTA, CDR2 FQGTGA. CDR3 length: 15 amino acids. V was pared by 0 bases and J by 8 bases, with 15 bases between. The CDR3 coding sequence is TGTGCCAGCAGCTTAACGTCCGTACGGGGTGGTACGCAGTATTTT. Translation gives CASSLTSVRGGTQYF.

The V gene is TRBV27, the J gene TRBJ1-6; D unclear. The ends were cut back, 4 bases at V and 10 bases at J, with 11 bases in the middle. CDR3 length: 13 residues. Germline V CDR1 and CDR2: MNHEY, SMNVEV (reference sequence). In nucleotides, the CDR3 is TGTGCCAGCAGTTGGTCTTTTTTCTCACCCCTCCACTTT. This sequence encodes CASSWSFFSPLHF.

The J gene is TRBJ2-2, the V gene TRBV27, with no clear D. Germline lookup yields CDR1 MNHEY and CDR2 SMNVEV (reference sequence). The germline V and J ends were trimmed by 3 bases and 4 bases, with 3 bases remaining between them. The CDR3 consists of 12 residues. The CDR3 here is CASSFGTGELFF. Here the CDR3 DNA reads TGTGCCAGCAGTTTTGGCACCGGGGAGCTGTTTTTT.

The chain uses TRBV5-1 and TRBJ1-2; a weak D match, TRBD1 (6 bases). CDR1 and CDR2 (germline): SGHRS, YFSETQ. Between the trimmed V and J ends, which lost 0 bases and 5 bases, there was a span of 11 bases. This CDR3 contains 14 residues. In DNA, the CDR3 is TGCGCCAGCAGCTTGGCCACAGGGTCGTATGGCTACACCTTC. It translates to CASSLATGSYGYTF. Using reference TRBV5-1 and TRBJ1-2 for the parts outside the CDR3, the full variable domain is KAGVTQTPRYLIKTRGQQVTLSCSPISGHRSVSWYQQTPGQGLQFLFEYFSETQRNKGNFPGRFSGRQFSNSRSEMNVSTLELGDSALYLCASSLATGSYGYTFGSGTRLTVV.

The V and J genes are TRBV5-1 and TRBJ2-2; the match to TRBD1 covers 9 bases. J was trimmed by 1 base and V by 3 bases; bases with no gene match: 4. Germline V lookup: CDR1 SGHRS, CDR2 YFSETQ. This CDR3 is built from 16 residues. The CDR3 protein is CASSSDRGVNTGELFF. The CDR3 nucleotides read TGCGCCAGCAGCTCCGACAGGGGGGTGAACACCGGGGAGCTGTTTTTT.

V and J are TRBV7-3 and TRBJ2-1; 9 bases match TRBD2. The V and J ends lost 4 bases and 8 bases, in that order; junction bases with no gene match: 12. CDR3 length equals 16 residues. Germline assignment: CDR1 SGHTA and CDR2 FQGTGA. CDR3: CASSSPAAGGPDEQFF. The CDR3 DNA sequence: TGTGCCAGCAGCTCCCCCGCTGCGGGAGGGCCCGATGAGCAGTTCTTC.